These 25 T cell receptor beta chains originate from one sample sequenced in a study of blood T cell repertoires in COVID-19. Using immunoSEQ multiplex PCR, the repertoire was profiled, and TCRdb retains in-frame clones only, with some absent. The sample has about 220,000 clones, 70% to 90% seen once. Material: peripheral blood. The receptors shown here come from a human donor in a cohort sampled during active COVID-19.

This clone was detected many times. The rearrangement joins TRBV3-1 (or the pseudogene TRBV3-2) to TRBJ1-5, with a weak D call TRBD1 (6 bases). This CDR3 is 17 amino acids long. Trimming stripped 4 bases from V and 4 bases from J, with 20 bases between. The V gene's germline CDR1 is LGHDT and CDR2 YNNKEL (reference sequence). The CDR3 DNA reads TGTGCCAGCAGCCTATCGGGGGCAAGGGGGGGTAATCAGCCCCAGCATTTT. Protein product: CASSLSGARGGNQPQHF.

This clone was observed a single time. The rearrangement joins TRBV10-3 to TRBJ1-6; a weak D match, TRBD1 (6 bases). The V end was cut by 4 bases, the J end by 4 bases, with 8 bases between. CDR3 length: 14 residues. Germline V gives CDR1 ENHRY, CDR2 SYGVKD. The CDR3 reads CAISGTDYNSPLHF. The CDR3 DNA reads TGTGCCATCAGTGGGACAGATTATAATTCACCCCTCCACTTT.

V is TRBV18 and J is TRBJ1-6, with 11 bases lining up with TRBD1. Germline assignment: CDR1 KGHSH and CDR2 LQKENI. V gave up 2 bases and J gave up 8 bases; unmatched junction bases: 2. This CDR3 has 15 amino acids. CDR3 residues: CASSPGTGGHSPLHF. The CDR3 DNA follows: TGTGCCAGCTCACCAGGGACAGGGGGTCATTCACCCCTCCACTTT.

The V call is TRBV19, the J call TRBJ1-2, with 9 nucleotides matching TRBD1. With 4 bases clipped from V and 3 bases from J, the junction kept 12 bases outside the gene matches. Germline loops: CDR1 LNHDA, CDR2 SQIVND (reference sequence). CDR3 length: 17 residues. The CDR3 here is CASSTRQGVGMYYGYTF. In DNA form, the CDR3 reads TGTGCCAGTAGTACCCGACAGGGGGTCGGGATGTACTATGGCTACACCTTC.

This clone was seen a single time. This chain links TRBV6-1 with TRBJ2-7, with D possibly TRBD1 on 5 matching bases. Trimming took 1 base from V and 0 from J, leaving 13 bases between them. CDR3 length equals 16 residues. Looked up from germline, CDR1 is MNHNS and CDR2 is SASEGT. The CDR3 bases are TGTGCCAGCAGTGAAGGCCAAGGGGTCTCCTCCTACGAGCAGTACTTC. This encodes CASSEGQGVSSYEQYF.

This chain joins TRBV6-5 and TRBJ2-1; D may be TRBD2 (6 bases). The CDR3 is 15 amino acids. Between the trimmed V and J ends, which lost 4 bases and 3 bases, there was a span of 13 bases. The germline V gene encodes CDR1 MNHEY and CDR2 SVGAGI. The CDR3 DNA sequence: TGTGCCAGCAGTTTAACGGGAGACCACTACAATGAGCAGTTCTTC. It codes for CASSLTGDHYNEQFF.

This clone was seen once. This chain uses TRBV5-1 with TRBJ2-2; 7 nucleotides line up with TRBD1. J was trimmed by 8 bases and V by 3 bases; bases with no gene match: 13. The CDR3 runs 16 residues. Germline V gene data show CDR1 as SGHRS and CDR2 as YFSETQ. The DNA for the CDR3 is TGCGCCAGCAGCTCGACTTACGGGACAGTTGCGGGGGAGCTGTTTTTT. Its protein is CASSSTYGTVAGELFF.

This chain joins TRBV11-3 and TRBJ2-7; weak D call: TRBD2 (7 bases). Germline assignment: CDR1 SGHNT and CDR2 YENEEA. V lost 5 bases, J lost 2 bases, and 16 bases lay in between. The CDR3 runs to 15 residues. CDR3 sequence reads: CASSQGGADTYEQYF. The CDR3 DNA reads TGTGCCAGCAGCCAAGGGGGGGCGGATACCTACGAGCAGTACTTC.

This clone has more than one count but fewer than ten. The chain has TRBV6-5 and TRBJ1-1; 7 positions match TRBD1. Per germline, CDR1 MNHEY and CDR2 SVGAGI. The CDR3 loop spans 14 amino acids. V lost 7 bases and J lost 5; bases outside the gene matches: 10. CDR3 DNA: TGTGCCAGCACGAGGACAGGTGTTCGAACTGAAGCTTTCTTT. It codes for CASTRTGVRTEAFF.

The chain carries TRBV2 and TRBJ1-5; no clear D gene. Trimming took 1 base from V and 0 from J, leaving 10 bases between them. The V gene's germline CDR1 is SNHLY and CDR2 FYNNEI. This CDR3 has 16 amino acids. Here the CDR3 reads CASSEGFSSSNQPQHF. The CDR3 DNA reads as TGTGCCAGCAGTGAAGGATTCTCGAGTAGCAATCAGCCCCAGCATTTT.

V and J are TRBV2 and TRBJ1-5; TRBD1 matches 7 bases. The CDR3 is 14 amino acids. Germline V lookup: CDR1 SNHLY, CDR2 FYNNEI. J lost 11 bases, V lost 3 bases, and 10 bases had no gene match. The CDR3, as DNA: TGTGCCAGCAGTGACCTAAGGGGGCCGGCAGCCCAGCATTTT. Its protein is CASSDLRGPAAQHF.

The chain is built from TRBV7-9 and TRBJ1-4; D possibly corresponds to TRBD1 (6 bases). This CDR3 is built from 19 residues. Germline V lookup: CDR1 SEHNR, CDR2 FQNEAQ (reference sequence). V was shortened by 5 bases and J by 2 bases, with 24 bases between the two germline ends. The CDR3 DNA follows: TGTGCCAGCAGCCCTATCCGTGGTTCGTCAGGGGAGACTAATGAAAAACTGTTTTTT. This codes for CASSPIRGSSGETNEKLFF.

The J gene is TRBJ1-5, the V gene TRBV30, with D hard to call. Germline CDR1 reads GTSNPN; CDR2 reads SVGIG (reference sequence). The CDR3 runs 13 residues. V was trimmed by 2 bases and J by 2 bases, leaving 7 bases between them. The CDR3 here is CAWSMRGNQPQHF. The CDR3 DNA sequence: TGTGCCTGGAGTATGCGGGGCAATCAGCCCCAGCATTTT.

This chain joins TRBV7-9 and TRBJ1-1; D gene ambiguous. Looked up from germline, CDR1 is SEHNR and CDR2 is FQNEAQ (reference sequence). The CDR3 contains 12 residues. V shed 6 bases and J shed 2 bases, with 7 bases lying between them. CDR3 residues: CASSSVNTEAFF. CDR3 DNA: TGTGCCAGCAGTTCGGTCAACACTGAAGCTTTCTTT.

The rearrangement uses TRBV5-1 and TRBJ2-1, with 10 bases aligning to TRBD2. CDR1 is SGHRS and CDR2 is YFSETQ in the germline V gene. The ends lost 10 bases at V and 5 bases at J; junction bases unmatched: 9. The CDR3 is made up of 14 amino acids. The chain's CDR3 is CASKRGGIHNEQFF. CDR3 in DNA: TGCGCCTCCAAGCGGGGGGGCATCCACAATGAGCAGTTCTTC.

This rearrangement joins TRBV7-9 to TRBJ1-5, with D unresolved. Per the germline V gene, CDR1 is SEHNR and CDR2 is FQNEAQ (reference sequence). Trimming took 0 bases from V and 4 from J, leaving 7 bases between them. This CDR3 is 14 amino acids long. The CDR3 protein is CASSLATLNQPQHF. The CDR3, as DNA: TGTGCCAGCAGCTTAGCTACGCTAAATCAGCCCCAGCATTTT.

The V call is TRBV9, the J call TRBJ1-2; weak D call: TRBD1 (6 bases). V lost 4 bases and J 5 bases, leaving 18 bases between the germline ends. The germline gives CDR1 SGDLS, CDR2 YYNGEE. CDR3 size: 15 residues. CDR3 nucleotide sequence: TGTGCCAGCAGCCAACAGGGAGGGTTGTGGTATGGCTACACCTTC. It is translated as CASSQQGGLWYGYTF.

This clone has just a few counts. The V call is TRBV11-3, the J call TRBJ2-3; D is unresolved. The germline V and J ends were trimmed by 1 base and 6 bases, with 8 bases remaining between them. CDR1 and CDR2 from the germline V gene are SGHNT and YENEEA. The CDR3 consists of 13 residues. CDR3 in amino acids: CASSLGLSDTQYF. The CDR3 DNA is TGTGCCAGCAGCTTAGGGCTCTCTGATACGCAGTATTTT.

The chain combines TRBV5-4 with TRBJ1-4; TRBD1 aligns across 7 bases. The V and J ends lost 1 base and 2 bases, in that order; junction bases with no gene match: 2. CDR3 size: 15 residues. Germline values: CDR1 SGHNT, CDR2 YYREEE (reference sequence). Here the CDR3 reads CASSLKQGTNEKLFF. DNA of the CDR3: TGTGCCAGCAGCTTGAAACAGGGGACTAATGAAAAACTGTTTTTT.

The chain combines TRBV7-2 with TRBJ2-3; 7 positions agree with TRBD2. The V and J ends lost 5 bases and 1 base, in that order; junction bases with no gene match: 12. Germline CDR1 reads SGHTA; CDR2 reads FQGNSA. The CDR3 has 17 amino acids. As DNA, the CDR3 is TGTGCCAGCAGCGGACCTAGCGGCCAGATGCGCACAGATACGCAGTATTTT. It encodes CASSGPSGQMRTDTQYF.

The chain links TRBV18 to TRBJ1-6; the match to TRBD1 covers 12 bases. The CDR3 sequence is 16 residues long. V was pared by 2 bases and J by 9 bases, with 5 bases of the junction left unmatched. Germline assignment: CDR1 KGHSH and CDR2 LQKENI. Here the CDR3 DNA reads TGTGCCAGCTCACCAGGGACAGGGGGCGGCGGTTCACCCCTCCACTTT. Its translation: CASSPGTGGGGSPLHF.

The chain employs TRBV7-9 and TRBJ1-2; D is possibly TRBD1 (5 bases). The germline V and J ends were trimmed by 1 base and 4 bases, with 10 bases remaining between them. This CDR3 region has 14 residues. Germline V CDR1 and CDR2: SEHNR, FQNEAQ (reference sequence). CDR3 sequence (DNA): TGTGCCAGCAGCTTAGATCTGACAGCCTATGGCTACACCTTC. It specifies CASSLDLTAYGYTF.

The table lists this clone with a few counts. The rearrangement joins TRBV5-1 to TRBJ1-1; D perhaps matches TRBD1 (6 bases). The CDR3 consists of 14 residues. The V end lost 0 bases, the J end lost 3 bases, and 9 bases lay between the germline ends. Looked up from germline, CDR1 is SGHRS and CDR2 is YFSETQ. CDR3 loop: CASSLGGPYTEAFF. The CDR3, as DNA: TGCGCCAGCAGCTTGGGGGGGCCGTACACTGAAGCTTTCTTT.

The V and J genes are TRBV5-1 and TRBJ2-1; no reliable D call. Trimming left V 0 bases short and J 5 bases short, with 3 bases between. There are 12 residues in the CDR3. Germline V CDR1 and CDR2: SGHRS, YFSETQ. The CDR3 nucleotides read TGCGCCAGCAGCTTGGGCGACAATGAGCAGTTCTTC. This translates into CASSLGDNEQFF.

The rearrangement links TRBV21-1 to TRBJ1-2; TRBD1 reflects the table's D call only, with no check against the DNA. TRBV21-1 is described as a pseudogene. The CDR3 has 17 amino acids. CDR3 region: CASSNGRGDRGRYGYTF. Written as DNA, the CDR3 is TGTGCCAGCAGCAACGGGAGGGGGGACAGGGGCCGCTATGGCTACACCTTC.